This T cell receptor beta chain stems from a study of cytomegalovirus exposure and HLA in healthy donors. Amplification used 60 Vbeta primers and 13 Jbeta primers. Sequenced by immunoSEQ multiplex PCR; TCRdb stores in-frame clones only, minus some. The repertoire holds over 200,000 clones, with around 85% as singletons. General study findings and limits: Most TCR sequences proved rare, with some public TCRs found in many donors. HLA alleles were associated with roughly 15,000 TCR beta sequences in a later analysis at 0.05 false discovery rate. Some TCR beta chains (around 180 of them) were listed as cytomegalovirus-associated.

Germline loops: CDR1 MGHRA, CDR2 YSYEKL. With V trimmed by 4 bases and J by 5 bases, 8 bases remained unmatched. The CDR3 runs 16 residues. In regard to this clone: The target antigen is unknown.

This receptor was taken from a human donor in good health. The V gene is TRBV4-1, the J gene TRBJ2-1; 10 nucleotides line up with TRBD2. The sequenced sample consisted of PBMCs. This CDR3 is CASSRVSGRSDNEQFF. The CDR3 region has the DNA TGCGCCAGCAGCCGCGTTAGCGGGAGGTCCGACAATGAGCAGTTCTTC.